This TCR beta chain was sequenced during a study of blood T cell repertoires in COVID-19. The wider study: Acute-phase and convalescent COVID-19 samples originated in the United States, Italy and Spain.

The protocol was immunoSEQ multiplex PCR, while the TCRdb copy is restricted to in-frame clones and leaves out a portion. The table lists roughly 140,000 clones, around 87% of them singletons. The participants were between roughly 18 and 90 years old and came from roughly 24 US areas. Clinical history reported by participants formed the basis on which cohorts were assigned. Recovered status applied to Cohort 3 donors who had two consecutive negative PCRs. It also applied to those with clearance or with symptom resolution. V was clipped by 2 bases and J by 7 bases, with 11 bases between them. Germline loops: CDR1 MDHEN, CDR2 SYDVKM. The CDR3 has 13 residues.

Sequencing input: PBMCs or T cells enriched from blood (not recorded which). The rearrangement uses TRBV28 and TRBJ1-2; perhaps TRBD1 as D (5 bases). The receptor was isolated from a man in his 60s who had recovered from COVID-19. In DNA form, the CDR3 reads TGTGCCAGCAGTTTACAGAGCAGGGCTGGCTACACCTTC. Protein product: CASSLQSRAGYTF.